The 18 T cell receptor beta chains below come from one sample, sequenced in a study of CXCR3-negative and CXCR3-positive naive CD8 T cells. cDNA libraries for TRB were generated by 5' RACE incorporating UMI labels. TCRdb reworked the 5' RACE reads into one entry per CDR3 protein, no DNA. The listing records some 130,000 distinct CDR3 sequences. The specimen was naive CXCR3- CD8+ T cells from blood. Described subset: CD45RO-CCR7+CD27+CD95- naive CD8+ T cells lacking CXCR3 (TNR3-). These receptors all stem from a human donor in good health. Some clones in this sample may be carry-over from other donors' samples.

The V and J genes are TRBV6-5 and TRBJ1-2; the TCRdb D gene call, TRBD1, has no DNA to confirm it. Germline assignment: CDR1 MNHEY and CDR2 SVGAGI. The CDR3 spans 15 residues. CDR3: CASSYSGRGSYGYTF.

The chain recombines TRBV28 with TRBJ2-2. The CDR3 sequence is 12 residues long. The germline CDR1 and CDR2 sequences are MDHEN and SYDVKM. The CDR3 is CASSFRAGELFF.

The chain is built from TRBV7-3 and TRBJ2-2. Germline CDR1 is SGHTA and CDR2 is FQGTGA. The CDR3 spans 15 residues. The CDR3 loop reads CASSLGLASTGELFF.

V is TRBV29-1 and J is TRBJ2-3; TCRdb names TRBD1, which stays unverified in the absence of DNA. CDR1 and CDR2 from the germline V gene are SQVTM and ANQGSEA. The CDR3 spans 15 residues. CDR3 sequence: CSVVAGRVLGDTQYF.

The chain uses TRBV29-1 and TRBJ2-3; the D gene TCRdb calls, TRBD1, cannot be checked with no DNA. Germline V lookup: CDR1 SQVTM, CDR2 ANQGSEA. This CDR3 is built from 19 residues. The CDR3 loop is CSVEGGTGIGLSLTDTQYF.

CDR3 region: CASSSSSGTGTNIQYF. The chain joins TRBV7-8 to TRBJ2-4; checking the TCRdb D call of TRBD1 is not possible without DNA. CDR3 length equals 16 residues. Germline V CDR1 and CDR2: SGHVS, FQNEAQ. Together with reference TRBV7-8 and TRBJ2-4, the CDR3 gives the full variable domain: GAGVSQSPRYKVAKRGQDVALRCDPISGHVSLFWYQQALGQGPEFLTYFQNEAQLDKSGLPSDRFFAERPEGSVSTLKIQRTQQEDSAVYLCASSSSSGTGTNIQYFGAGTRLSVL.

The chain has TRBV27 and TRBJ1-6; TCRdb's D gene call, TRBD1, goes unchecked for lack of DNA. The CDR3 loop spans 17 amino acids. The germline gives CDR1 MNHEY, CDR2 SMNVEV (reference sequence). The CDR3: CASSYLGGTEYNSPLHF.

The chain is built from TRBV7-9 and TRBJ1-2; absent DNA, TCRdb's TRBD1 call cannot be checked. This CDR3 contains 12 residues. The germline gives CDR1 SEHNR, CDR2 FQNEAQ (reference sequence). The CDR3 sequence is CASSRGGLGYTF.

The chain links TRBV12-3 or TRBV12-4 to TRBJ2-2. The CDR3 has 16 amino acids. CDR3 sequence reads: CASSLLASTNTGELFF.

The genes are TRBV15 and TRBJ2-1; the D call of TRBD2 rests on TCRdb alone, since no DNA is present to check it. The germline gives CDR1 LNHNV, CDR2 YYDKDF (reference sequence). CDR3 length equals 16 residues. CDR3 loop: CATGLAGLGSYNEQFF.

The V call is TRBV29-1, the J call TRBJ2-7; the TRBD1 assignment by TCRdb is unverifiable without DNA. This CDR3 spans 13 amino acids. Germline V gene lookup returns CDR1 SQVTM and CDR2 ANQGSEA. The CDR3 protein is CSAQGTGVYEQYF.

The rearrangement joins TRBV15 to TRBJ1-2; TCRdb's D call of TRBD1 is untestable without DNA. The length of the CDR3 is 14 residues. Germline V lookup: CDR1 LNHNV, CDR2 YYDKDF (reference sequence). CDR3 region: CATSSREGAHGYTF.

CDR3 loop: CASGAGTSSYEQYF. The rearrangement uses TRBV12-5 and TRBJ2-7; TCRdb's D call of TRBD1 is untestable without DNA. This CDR3 has 14 amino acids. CDR1 is LGHNT and CDR2 is FRNRAP in the germline V gene.

This chain links TRBV20-1 with TRBJ1-3. This CDR3 has 12 residues. Germline values: CDR1 DFQATT, CDR2 SNEGSKA (reference sequence). This CDR3 reads CSAREDDNTIYF.

The chain links TRBV23-1 to TRBJ2-7; absent DNA, TCRdb's TRBD1 call cannot be checked. TRBV23-1 is sorted into the ORF group, with uncertain function. The CDR3 covers 13 residues. CDR3 protein: CASTRRRGYEQYF.

The CDR3 here is CASSSRRTGGSNEQFF. This chain uses TRBV7-8 with TRBJ2-1; as DNA is missing, the TRBD1 call by TCRdb cannot be tested. Per germline, CDR1 SGHVS and CDR2 FQNEAQ. The CDR3 extends over 16 amino acids.

The V and J genes are TRBV20-1 and TRBJ2-7; TCRdb names TRBD2, which stays unverified in the absence of DNA. Germline CDR1 reads DFQATT; CDR2 reads SNEGSKA (reference sequence). There are 14 residues in the CDR3. The CDR3 sequence: CSALEARGPWEQYF.

The V and J genes are TRBV20-1 and TRBJ2-4; the D gene TCRdb calls, TRBD2, cannot be checked with no DNA. CDR3 size: 20 residues. CDR1 is DFQATT and CDR2 is SNEGSKA in the germline V gene (reference sequence). The CDR3 spells CSARDFIGTSGSLAKNIQYF.